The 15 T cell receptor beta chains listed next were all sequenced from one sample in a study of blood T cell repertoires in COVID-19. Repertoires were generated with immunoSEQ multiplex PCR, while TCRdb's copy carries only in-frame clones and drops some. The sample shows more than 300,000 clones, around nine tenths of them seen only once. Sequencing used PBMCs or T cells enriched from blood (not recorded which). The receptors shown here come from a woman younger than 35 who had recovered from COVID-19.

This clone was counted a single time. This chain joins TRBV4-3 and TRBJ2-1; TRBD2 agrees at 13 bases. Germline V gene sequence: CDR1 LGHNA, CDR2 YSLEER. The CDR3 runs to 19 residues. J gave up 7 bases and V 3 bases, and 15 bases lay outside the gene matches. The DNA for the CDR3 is TGCGCCAGCAGCCAGGATGGGACTAGCGGGGTCTCAGAGGGGAATGAGCAGTTCTTC. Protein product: CASSQDGTSGVSEGNEQFF.

CDR3 nucleotides: TGTGCCAGCAGCTCAAGACAGGAGTCCTATAATTCACCCCTCCACTTT. Residues: CASSSRQESYNSPLHF. The rearrangement links TRBV28 to TRBJ1-6; a weak D match, TRBD1 (6 bases). CDR3 length equals 16 residues. Germline V CDR1 and CDR2: MDHEN, SYDVKM. With 6 bases removed from V and 1 base from J, the gap between germline ends came to 13 bases.

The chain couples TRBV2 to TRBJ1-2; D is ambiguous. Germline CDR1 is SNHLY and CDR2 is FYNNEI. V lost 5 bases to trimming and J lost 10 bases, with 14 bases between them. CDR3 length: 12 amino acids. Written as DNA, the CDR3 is TGTGCCAGCAGTACGGACTTGGGGTTCTACACCTTC. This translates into CASSTDLGFYTF.

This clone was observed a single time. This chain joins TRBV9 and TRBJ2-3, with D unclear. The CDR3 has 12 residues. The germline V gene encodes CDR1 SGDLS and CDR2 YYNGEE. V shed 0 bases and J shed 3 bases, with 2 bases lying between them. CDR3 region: CASSVATDTQYF. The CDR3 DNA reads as TGTGCCAGCAGCGTAGCGACAGATACGCAGTATTTT.

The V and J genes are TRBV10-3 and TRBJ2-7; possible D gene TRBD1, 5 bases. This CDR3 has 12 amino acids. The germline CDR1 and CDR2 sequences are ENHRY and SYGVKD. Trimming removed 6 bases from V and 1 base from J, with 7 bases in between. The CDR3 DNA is TGTGCCATCAGCCGGACATCCTACGAGCAGTACTTC. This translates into CAISRTSYEQYF.

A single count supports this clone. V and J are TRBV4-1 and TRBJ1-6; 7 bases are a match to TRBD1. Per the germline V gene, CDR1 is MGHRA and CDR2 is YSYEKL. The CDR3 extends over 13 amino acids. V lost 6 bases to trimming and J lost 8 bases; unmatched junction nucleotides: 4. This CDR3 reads CASSSTGYSPLHF. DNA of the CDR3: TGCGCCAGCAGTTCGACAGGGTATTCACCCCTCCACTTT.

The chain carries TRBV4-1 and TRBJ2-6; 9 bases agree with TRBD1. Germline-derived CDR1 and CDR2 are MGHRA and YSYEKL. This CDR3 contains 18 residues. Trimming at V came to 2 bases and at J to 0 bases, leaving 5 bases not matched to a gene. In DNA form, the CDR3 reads TGCGCCAGCAGCCAAAGGACAGGGGAGTTCTCTGGGGCCAACGTCCTGACTTTC. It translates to CASSQRTGEFSGANVLTF.

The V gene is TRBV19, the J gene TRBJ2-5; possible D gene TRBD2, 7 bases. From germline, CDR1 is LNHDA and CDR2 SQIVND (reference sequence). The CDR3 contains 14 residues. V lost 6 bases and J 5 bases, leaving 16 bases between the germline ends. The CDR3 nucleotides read TGTGCCAGTAGGAATCGGGGGGCCCATGAGACCCAGTACTTC. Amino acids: CASRNRGAHETQYF.

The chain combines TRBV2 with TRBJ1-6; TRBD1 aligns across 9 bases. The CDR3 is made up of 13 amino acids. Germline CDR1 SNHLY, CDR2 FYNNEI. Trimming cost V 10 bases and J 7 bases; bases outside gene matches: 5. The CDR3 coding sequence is TGTGCCACGTCCGGACAGGGGAATTCACCCCTCCACTTT. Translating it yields CATSGQGNSPLHF.

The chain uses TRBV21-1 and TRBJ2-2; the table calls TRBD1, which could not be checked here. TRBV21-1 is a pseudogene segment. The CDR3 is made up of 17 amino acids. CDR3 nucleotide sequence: TGTGCCAGCAGCACAGGTGGGGGCAGGGGGCGCACCGGGGAGCTGTTTTTT. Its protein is CASSTGGGRGRTGELFF.

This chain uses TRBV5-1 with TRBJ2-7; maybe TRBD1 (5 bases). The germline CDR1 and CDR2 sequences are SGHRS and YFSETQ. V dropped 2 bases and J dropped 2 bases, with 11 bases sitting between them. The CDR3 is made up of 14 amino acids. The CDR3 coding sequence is TGCGCCAGCAGCTTAAGGCAGGGCCCCTACGAGCAGTACTTC. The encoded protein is CASSLRQGPYEQYF.

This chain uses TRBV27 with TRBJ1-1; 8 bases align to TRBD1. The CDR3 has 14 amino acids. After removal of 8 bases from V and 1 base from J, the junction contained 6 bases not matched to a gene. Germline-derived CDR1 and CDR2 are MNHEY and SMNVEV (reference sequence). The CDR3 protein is CASLLTGANTEAFF. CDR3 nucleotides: TGTGCCAGCCTTCTGACAGGGGCGAACACTGAAGCTTTCTTT.

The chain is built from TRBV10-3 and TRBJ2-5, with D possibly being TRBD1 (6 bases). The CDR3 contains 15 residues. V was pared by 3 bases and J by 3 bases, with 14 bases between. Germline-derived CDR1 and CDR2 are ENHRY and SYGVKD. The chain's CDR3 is CAISDGRGGEETQYF. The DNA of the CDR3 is TGTGCCATCAGTGACGGCAGGGGTGGGGAAGAGACCCAGTACTTC.

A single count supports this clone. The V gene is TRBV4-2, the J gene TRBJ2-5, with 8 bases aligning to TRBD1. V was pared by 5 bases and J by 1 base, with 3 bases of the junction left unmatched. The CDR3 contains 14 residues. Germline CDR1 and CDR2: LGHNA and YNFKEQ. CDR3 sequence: CASSEGTGQETQYF. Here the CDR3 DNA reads TGTGCCAGCAGCGAGGGGACAGGCCAAGAGACCCAGTACTTC.

The CDR3 sequence: CASSPQQDTEAFF. CDR3 DNA sequence: TGTGCCAGCAGCCCCCAACAAGACACTGAAGCTTTCTTT. V gene TRBV11-2 combines with J gene TRBJ1-1; the D is unclear. V was trimmed by 5 bases and J by 3 bases, leaving 10 bases between them. The germline V gene encodes CDR1 SGHAT and CDR2 FQNNGV. The CDR3 has 13 amino acids.